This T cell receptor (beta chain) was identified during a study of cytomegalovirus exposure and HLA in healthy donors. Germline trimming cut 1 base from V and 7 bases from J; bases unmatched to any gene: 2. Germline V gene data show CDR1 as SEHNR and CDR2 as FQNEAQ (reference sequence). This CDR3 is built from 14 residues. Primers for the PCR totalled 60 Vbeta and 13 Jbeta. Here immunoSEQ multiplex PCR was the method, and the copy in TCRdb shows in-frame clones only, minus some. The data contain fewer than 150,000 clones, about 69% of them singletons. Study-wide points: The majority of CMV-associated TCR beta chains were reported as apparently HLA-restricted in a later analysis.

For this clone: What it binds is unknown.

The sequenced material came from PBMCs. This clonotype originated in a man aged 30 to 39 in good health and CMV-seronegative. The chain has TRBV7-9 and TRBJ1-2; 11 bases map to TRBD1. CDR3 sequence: CASSLGTGGRGYTF. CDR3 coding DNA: TGTGCCAGCAGCTTAGGGACAGGGGGCCGTGGCTACACCTTC.